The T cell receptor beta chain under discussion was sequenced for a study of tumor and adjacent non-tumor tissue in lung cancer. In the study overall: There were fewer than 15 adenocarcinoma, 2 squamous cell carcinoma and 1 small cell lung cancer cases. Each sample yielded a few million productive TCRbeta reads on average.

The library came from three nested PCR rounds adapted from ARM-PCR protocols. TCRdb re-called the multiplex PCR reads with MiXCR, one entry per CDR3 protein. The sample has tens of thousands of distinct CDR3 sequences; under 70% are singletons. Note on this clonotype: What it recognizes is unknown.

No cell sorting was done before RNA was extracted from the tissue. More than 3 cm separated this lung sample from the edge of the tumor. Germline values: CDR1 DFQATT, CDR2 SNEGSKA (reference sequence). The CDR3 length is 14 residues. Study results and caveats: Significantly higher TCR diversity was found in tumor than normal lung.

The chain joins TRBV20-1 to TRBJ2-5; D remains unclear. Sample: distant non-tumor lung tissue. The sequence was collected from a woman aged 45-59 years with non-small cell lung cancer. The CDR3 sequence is CCVQYQVFQETQYF. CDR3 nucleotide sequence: TGCTGTGTCCAGTACCAAGTGTTCCAAGAGACCCAGTACTTC.